The 18 T cell receptor beta chains presented below share a single source sample, sequenced in a study of beta chain features in type 1 diabetes. Broader study findings: Among all four CD4+ subsets, Type 1 diabetes patients had TCRB CDR3s that were moderately but significantly shorter.

cDNA synthesis used the whole RNA isolate, giving expressed TCRB sequences. The data were produced by immunoSEQ multiplex PCR, yet TCRdb's version contains in-frame clones alone and is incomplete. Among hundreds of thousands of clones listed, more than 13% were seen once. Their specific antigens are unknown. The sample comprised naive CD4+ T cells from blood. These receptors were obtained from a young man with type 1 diabetes.

This clone was seen a handful of times. The gene calls are TRBV11-1 and TRBJ2-1, with 7 bases identical to TRBD2. The CDR3 has 15 amino acids. In germline, CDR1 is SGHAT, CDR2 FQDESV (reference sequence). V lost 10 bases and J lost 0; bases outside the gene matches: 9. CDR3 coding DNA: TGTGCCACCTTAAGGCGGGAGAGCTCCTACAATGAGCAGTTCTTC. The encoded protein is CATLRRESSYNEQFF.

The chain couples TRBV7-9 to TRBJ1-5, with 7 bases that match TRBD1. The CDR3 covers 15 residues. V lost 5 bases, J lost 1 base, and 5 bases stayed unmatched. Germline loops: CDR1 SEHNR, CDR2 FQNEAQ (reference sequence). As DNA, the CDR3 is TGTGCCAGCAGCGAGATGGGACAGAGCAATCAGCCCCAGCATTTT. Amino acids: CASSEMGQSNQPQHF.

This rearrangement joins TRBV7-9 to TRBJ1-4, with D uncertain. Trimming removed 5 bases from V and 5 bases from J, with 9 bases in between. The CDR3 length is 13 residues. Germline V gives CDR1 SEHNR, CDR2 FQNEAQ (reference sequence). CDR3 sequence: CASSPGRNEKLFF. CDR3 DNA sequence: TGTGCCAGCAGCCCCGGGAGGAATGAAAAACTGTTTTTT.

In its sample, this clone was seen a few times. This chain uses TRBV20-1 with TRBJ2-1, with TRBD1 as a possible D gene (6 bases). CDR1 and CDR2 from the germline V gene are DFQATT and SNEGSKA (reference sequence). This CDR3 has 11 residues. Trimming took 3 bases from V and 7 from J, leaving 7 bases between them. The CDR3 sequence is CSASGQNEQFF. The CDR3 DNA follows: TGCAGTGCTAGCGGACAGAATGAGCAGTTCTTC.

The J gene is TRBJ1-2, the V gene TRBV7-9; D gene ambiguous. V lost 1 base and J lost 8, with 8 bases in between. Per the germline V gene, CDR1 is SEHNR and CDR2 is FQNEAQ (reference sequence). The CDR3 runs 12 residues. As DNA, the CDR3 is TGTGCCAGCAGCTTAGATCCACAGGGCTACACCTTC. Its translation is CASSLDPQGYTF.

The sample holds a few counts of this clone. The chain combines TRBV5-1 with TRBJ2-1; D possibly corresponds to TRBD1 (6 bases). The germline V gene has CDR1 SGHRS and CDR2 YFSETQ. CDR3 size: 14 residues. V lost 0 bases and J lost 14, with 18 bases in between. In nucleotides, the CDR3 is TGCGCCAGCAGCTTGGAAATGGTTCGACAGGAAAAGTTCTTC. This translates into CASSLEMVRQEKFF. Full variable domain (remainder filled in from reference TRBV5-1 and TRBJ2-1): KAGVTQTPRYLIKTRGQQVTLSCSPISGHRSVSWYQQTPGQGLQFLFEYFSETQRNKGNFPGRFSGRQFSNSRSEMNVSTLELGDSALYLCASSLEMVRQEKFFGPGTRLTVL.

As concerns this clone: Other DNA sequences within the sample encode an identical CDR3. The V and J genes are TRBV9 and TRBJ1-5; D unclear. The germline gives CDR1 SGDLS, CDR2 YYNGEE. V gave up 0 bases and J gave up 5 bases, with 6 bases separating them. The CDR3 is made up of 13 amino acids. CDR3 residues: CASSVDGDQPQHF. The CDR3 DNA sequence: TGTGCCAGCAGCGTAGACGGTGATCAGCCCCAGCATTTT.

The rearrangement uses TRBV9 and TRBJ1-1; D is perhaps TRBD1 (6 bases). Germline CDR1 and CDR2: SGDLS and YYNGEE. The CDR3 length is 14 residues. V was clipped by 6 bases and J by 3 bases, with 15 bases between them. The DNA for the CDR3 is TGTGCCAGCAACCCCACGGGGGCGCACACTGAAGCTTTCTTT. Amino acid sequence: CASNPTGAHTEAFF.

The V gene is TRBV7-2, the J gene TRBJ1-5; TRBD1 is a possible D gene (5 bases). Between the trimmed V and J ends, which lost 6 bases and 0 bases, there was a span of 18 bases. The CDR3 loop spans 17 amino acids. Germline values: CDR1 SGHTA, CDR2 FQGNSA. The DNA for the CDR3 is TGTGCCAGCAGTCTGGGACCGAGCCAATATAGCAATCAGCCCCAGCATTTT. This encodes CASSLGPSQYSNQPQHF.

The V gene is TRBV7-9, the J gene TRBJ2-3; no definite D call. There are 14 residues in the CDR3. Germline assignment: CDR1 SEHNR and CDR2 FQNEAQ (reference sequence). The V gene lost 3 bases and the J gene lost 0 bases, with 7 bases spanning the gap. This chain's CDR3 is CASSLPASTDTQYF. CDR3 DNA sequence: TGTGCCAGCAGCTTGCCAGCTAGCACAGATACGCAGTATTTT. The whole variable domain, remainder taken from reference TRBV7-9 and TRBJ2-3, is DTGVSQNPRHKITKRGQNVTFRCDPISEHNRLYWYRQTLGQGPEFLTYFQNEAQLEKSRLLSDRFSAERPKGSFSTLEIQRTEQGDSAMYLCASSLPASTDTQYFGPGTRLTVL.

This clone has a handful of counts. J is TRBJ2-7 and V is TRBV11-1, with no clear D. V was clipped by 5 bases and J by 2 bases, with 13 bases between them. The CDR3 is 14 amino acids. Germline loops: CDR1 SGHAT, CDR2 FQDESV (reference sequence). The DNA for the CDR3 is TGTGCCAGCAGCACCTACTCGGGCCCCTACGAGCAGTACTTC. It is translated as CASSTYSGPYEQYF. The full variable domain, its missing parts supplied by reference TRBV11-1 and TRBJ2-7, is EAEVAQSPRYKITEKSQAVAFWCDPISGHATLYWYRQILGQGPELLVQFQDESVVDDSQLPKDRFSAERLKGVDSTLKIQPAELGDSAMYLCASSTYSGPYEQYFGPGTRLTVT.

In its sample, this clone was seen a few times. The chain has TRBV19 and TRBJ2-1; TRBD1 aligns across 9 bases. This CDR3 is built from 15 residues. The J segment lost 5 bases and the V segment lost 5 bases, leaving 7 bases of the junction unmatched. Per the germline V gene, CDR1 is LNHDA and CDR2 is SQIVND (reference sequence). CDR3 residues: CASSLFGTGNNEQFF. CDR3 nucleotide sequence: TGTGCCAGTAGTCTTTTCGGGACAGGGAACAATGAGCAGTTCTTC.

The chain is built from TRBV6-1 and TRBJ1-6; TRBD1 matches at 8 bases. Trimming removed 5 bases from V and 5 bases from J; junction bases left unmatched: 5. The CDR3 runs 15 residues. In germline, CDR1 is MNHNS, CDR2 SASEGT. In DNA, the CDR3 is TGTGCCAGCAGTTCCGGACAGGGTGATAATTCACCCCTCCACTTT. It codes for CASSSGQGDNSPLHF.

The V gene is TRBV5-4, the J gene TRBJ1-4; D is unclear. This CDR3 is built from 14 residues. Germline CDR1 and CDR2: SGHNT and YYREEE (reference sequence). Trimming shortened V by 0 bases and J by 8 bases, and 11 bases separated the two germline ends. CDR3 sequence (DNA): TGTGCCAGCAGCTTGGCCGAGGGTTCCGAAAAACTGTTTTTT. Its translation: CASSLAEGSEKLFF.

The chain is built from TRBV30 and TRBJ2-5, with 8 bases aligning to TRBD1. CDR1 GTSNPN and CDR2 SVGIG come from the germline V gene (reference sequence). CDR3 length: 12 amino acids. J lost 3 bases, V lost 6 bases, and 3 bases had no gene match. The chain's CDR3 is CACDRGKETQYF. The CDR3 DNA reads TGTGCCTGTGACAGGGGTAAAGAGACCCAGTACTTC.

The CDR3 is CASAGRTEAFF. CDR3 bases: TGTGCCAGCGCAGGGAGGACTGAAGCTTTCTTT. The genes are TRBV9 and TRBJ1-1, with TRBD1 as a possible D gene (5 bases). Trimming took off 7 bases at V and 5 bases at J, with 9 bases between the two ends. The CDR3 spans 11 residues. CDR1 SGDLS and CDR2 YYNGEE come from the germline V gene.

This clone was seen more than once but under ten times. V gene TRBV15 combines with J gene TRBJ2-7, with 8 bases that match TRBD2. There are 15 residues in the CDR3. Germline V gene data show CDR1 as LNHNV and CDR2 as YYDKDF (reference sequence). Trimming cost V 4 bases and J 7 bases; bases outside gene matches: 12. CDR3 sequence reads: CATSIPAGGTEEQYF. CDR3 DNA sequence: TGTGCCACCAGCATCCCGGCGGGGGGAACTGAGGAGCAGTACTTC.

This chain uses TRBV30 with TRBJ2-2; D call uncertain. From germline, CDR1 is GTSNPN and CDR2 SVGIG (reference sequence). The CDR3 runs 15 residues. Trimming cost V 5 bases and J 8 bases, with 21 bases left between them. The CDR3 region is CAWLQGPHLVGELFF. The CDR3 DNA reads TGTGCCTGGTTGCAAGGGCCCCACCTCGTTGGGGAGCTGTTTTTT. Looking up the rest from reference TRBV30 and TRBJ2-2 gives the full variable domain: SQTIHQWPATLVQPVGSPLSLECTVEGTSNPNLYWYRQAAGRGLQLLFYSVGIGQISSEVPQNLSASRPQDRQFILSSKKLLLSDSGFYLCAWLQGPHLVGELFFGEGSRLTVL.